This entry lists 5 T cell receptor beta chains sequenced from one sample in a study of CD8 T cell repertoires and HIV-1 epitope variants. Libraries were prepared by immunoSEQ multiplex PCR; TCRdb keeps only in-frame clonotypes and omits some of them. The table lists approximately 90,000 clones, roughly 81% of them singletons. Sequencing was carried out using uncultured baseline CD8+ T cells from peripheral blood mononuclear cells (PBMCs). Receptor source: a male donor with HIV.

The chain is built from TRBV18 and TRBJ2-3, with D hard to call. V lost 0 bases and J lost 1, with 5 bases in between. Germline V gene data show CDR1 as KGHSH and CDR2 as LQKENI. This CDR3 is built from 14 residues. For the CDR3, the DNA is TGTGCCAGCTCACCACCGGAAGGCACAGATACGCAGTATTTT. Protein sequence: CASSPPEGTDTQYF.

This chain joins TRBV25-1 and TRBJ1-6, with unresolved D. V shed 4 bases and J shed 7 bases, with 8 bases lying between them. CDR3 length equals 13 residues. Per the germline V gene, CDR1 is MGHDK and CDR2 is SYGVNS. The CDR3 reads CASSVFGNSPLHF. The CDR3 bases are TGTGCCAGCAGTGTTTTTGGAAATTCACCCCTCCACTTT.

The chain joins TRBV11-2 to TRBJ2-3, with 8 positions matching TRBD2. The germline gives CDR1 SGHAT, CDR2 FQNNGV. V lost 5 bases and J lost 6; bases outside the gene matches: 16. The CDR3 totals 17 residues. CDR3 bases: TGTGCCAGCAGCCTCGTCTTTAGAGCGGGAGCAGGGGATACGCAGTATTTT. Its translation is CASSLVFRAGAGDTQYF.

This chain connects TRBV13 to TRBJ2-5; D may match TRBD1 or TRBD2 (6 bases each). The CDR3 runs to 14 residues. With 5 bases removed from V and 4 bases from J, the gap between germline ends came to 14 bases. CDR1 is PRHDT, CDR2 FYEKMQ, per germline (reference sequence). As DNA, the CDR3 is TGTGCCAGCAGCCACGTCGGGGGCGGAGAGACCCAGTACTTC. Translation: CASSHVGGGETQYF.

The chain joins TRBV11-2 to TRBJ1-1, with unresolved D. V was cut by 5 bases and J by 9 bases, with 16 bases left in between. Germline CDR1 and CDR2: SGHAT and FQNNGV. The CDR3 runs to 13 residues. The CDR3 here is CASSRTDGGKAFF. The CDR3, as DNA: TGTGCCAGCAGCAGGACCGACGGAGGTAAAGCTTTCTTT.